Listed below are T cell receptor beta chains from one sample, sequenced in a study of cytomegalovirus exposure and HLA in healthy donors. Using immunoSEQ multiplex PCR, the repertoire was profiled, and TCRdb retains in-frame clones only, with some absent. Of about 170,000 clones listed, more than 75% are singletons. Sequenced material: PBMCs. Receptors were obtained from a girl aged 2-10 years in good health and CMV-seropositive. CDR3s include the opening cysteine and the closing phenylalanine or tryptophan. The order of the fields is V gene, clone size, J gene, D gene, CDR3 DNA, CDR3 protein. D genes are given only for firm matches. Expanded clones get a size class; other rows say once, few or many, or leave the size out.

TRBV11-2,-,TRBJ2-2,TRBD1,TGTGCCAGCAGCTTCAGGGGGCACGGCGGGGAGCTGTTTTTT,CASSFRGHGGELFF
TRBV29-1,-,TRBJ2-1,TRBD2,TGCAGCGTTCCTAGCGGAGCGTTCCTCAATGAGCAGTTCTTC,CSVPSGAFLNEQFF
TRBV7-7,-,TRBJ1-3,-,TGTGCTAGCAATGACCGGAGGGCGGGGAACACCATATATTTT,CASNDRRAGNTIYF
TRBV5-1,-,TRBJ2-7,TRBD2,TGCGCCAGCAGCCTGGGGACTAGCGGGTTCTCCTACGAGCAGTACTTC,CASSLGTSGFSYEQYF
TRBV10-2,-,TRBJ2-1,TRBD2,TGCGCCAGCAGTGCCCGACTAGCGGGAGTTGCCCATGAGCAGTTCTTC,CASSARLAGVAHEQFF
TRBV28,once,TRBJ2-3,TRBD2,TGTGCCAGCAGTCAACGGGAGGGGCACACAGATACGCAGTATTTT,CASSQREGHTDTQYF
TRBV5-1,-,TRBJ2-3,TRBD2,TGCGCCAGCAGCGCCGGACCGACTAGCGGGAGGGGCACAGATACGCAGTATTTT,CASSAGPTSGRGTDTQYF
TRBV4-1,-,TRBJ2-5,TRBD2,TGCGCCAGCAGCCATCAAAGCGGGACTAGCGGGTACCAAGAGACCCAGTACTTC,CASSHQSGTSGYQETQYF
TRBV29-1,few,TRBJ2-7,-,TGCAGCGTTAGGGTCGACAGTCTTTCCTACGAGCAGTACTTC,CSVRVDSLSYEQYF
TRBV9,once,TRBJ2-7,TRBD2,TGTGCCAGCAGCGAGGGGATGACTAGCGGGAGTACCTACGAGCAGTACTTC,CASSEGMTSGSTYEQYF
TRBV6-5,few,TRBJ2-5,-,TGTGCCAGCAGTTACTCCCGGACAGCTCAAGAGACCCAGTACTTC,CASSYSRTAQETQYF
TRBV15,-,TRBJ2-1,-,TGTGCCACCAGCACAGGGTGGTCCATTTACAATGAGCAGTTCTTC,CATSTGWSIYNEQFF
TRBV4-1,-,TRBJ2-7,-,TGCGCCAGCAGCCAAGATTTTCAGGGGCTCTGGTACGAGCAGTACTTC,CASSQDFQGLWYEQYF
TRBV28,few,TRBJ2-1,-,TGTGCCAGCAGTCCCCCGGGGGAGACCTACAATGAGCAGTTCTTC,CASSPPGETYNEQFF
TRBV2,once,TRBJ2-7,-,TGTGCCAGCCTGAGGATGGGTAATTTCCCCTACGAGCAGTACTTC,CASLRMGNFPYEQYF
TRBV5-3,-,TRBJ2-1,-,TGTGCCAGAAGCTTGGTGCTGATAGTACATGAGCAGTTCTTC,CARSLVLIVHEQFF
TRBV6-5,-,TRBJ1-1,TRBD1,TGTGCCAGCAGCAGAGGACAGGGGGCTGCTGAAGCTTTCTTT,CASSRGQGAAEAFF
TRBV5-8,few,TRBJ2-7,-,TGTGCCAGCAGCTACAACAGGGTTAGGACCTACGAGCAGTACTTC,CASSYNRVRTYEQYF
TRBV7-6,-,TRBJ2-3,TRBD2,TGTGCCAGCAGCTTAGGGCCCAGCGGGAGGGCCGCTAGCACAGATACGCAGTATTTT,CASSLGPSGRAASTDTQYF
TRBV10-3,-,TRBJ2-3,TRBD2,TGTGCCATCAGTGATCGGGGACTAGCGGACACAGATACGCAGTATTTT,CAISDRGLADTDTQYF
TRBV19,-,TRBJ1-5,-,TGTGCCAGTAATACCCAGGGAACCCAGCATTTT,CASNTQGTQHF
TRBV6-6,-,TRBJ2-5,-,TGTGCCAGCAGTTACGGACAGCTACAAGAGACCCAGTACTTC,CASSYGQLQETQYF
TRBV30,-,TRBJ1-1,-,TGTGCCTGGTATCCCCTAAGGGGCAGGGTACACACTGAAGCTTTCTTT,CAWYPLRGRVHTEAFF
TRBV5-1,-,TRBJ1-3,-,TGCGCCAGCAGCTTGACAAGCTCTGGAAACACCATATATTTT,CASSLTSSGNTIYF
TRBV4-2,-,TRBJ1-1,TRBD1,TGTGCCAGCAGCCGAACAGGGGGGGAAGCTTTCTTT,CASSRTGGEAFF
TRBV30,-,TRBJ2-7,-,TGTGCCTGGAGTATCACAGGGGAGCAGTACTTC,CAWSITGEQYF
TRBV25-1,-,TRBJ2-5,-,TGTGCCAGCAGTGAATGGAGAGAGACCCAGTACTTC,CASSEWRETQYF
TRBV19,-,TRBJ2-4,TRBD2,TGTGCCAGTAGCCTGTTTAGGACTAGCTTAGGAAACATTCAGTACTTC,CASSLFRTSLGNIQYF
TRBV6-5,few,TRBJ2-7,-,TGTGCCAGCAGTCGTAACCTAGACGAGCAGTACTTC,CASSRNLDEQYF
TRBV27,once,TRBJ2-2,-,TGTGCCAGCAGTGGACACAGGGTCCGTGTCACCGGGGAGCTGTTTTTT,CASSGHRVRVTGELFF
TRBV6-1,-,TRBJ2-7,TRBD1,TGCTTTACCCAGGGGGCGGTTGAGCAGTACTTC,CFTQGAVEQYF
TRBV19,-,TRBJ1-5,TRBD1,TGTGCCAGTAGTGCCGACAGGGGATGGGGCAATCAGCCCCAGCATTTT,CASSADRGWGNQPQHF
TRBV6-1,-,TRBJ2-7,-,TGTGCCAGCAGTTCCGAGACAGGCCCACACGAGCAGTACTTC,CASSSETGPHEQYF
TRBV6-6,-,TRBJ2-7,-,TGTGCCAGCAGTTACACGACAGCTTCCTACGAGCAGTACTTC,CASSYTTASYEQYF
TRBV29-1,-,TRBJ2-3,-,TGCAGCGTTGAGGCCCCCGGGGTAGCAGATACGCAGTATTTT,CSVEAPGVADTQYF
TRBV28,-,TRBJ2-1,-,TGTGCCAGCAGTTTTGTCCCGGGCCGACAGCGTTTCCATGAGCAGTTCTTC,CASSFVPGRQRFHEQFF
TRBV5-6,-,TRBJ2-5,-,TGTGCCAGCAGCTTGGGGCCGCCGGAGACCCAGTACTTC,CASSLGPPETQYF
TRBV11-2,once,TRBJ2-1,-,TGTGCCAGCAGCTCGCTAAAGAGCTCCTACAATGAGCAGTTCTTC,CASSSLKSSYNEQFF
TRBV15,few,TRBJ1-4,-,TGTGCCACCAGCAGAGGGCGGGGAACAGACGAAAAACTGTTTTTT,CATSRGRGTDEKLFF
TRBV5-1,few,TRBJ2-7,-,TGCGCCAGCAGCACAAGGAGCTCCTACGAGCAGTACTTC,CASSTRSSYEQYF
TRBV28,-,TRBJ1-2,-,TGTGCCAGTCAATGGTGGGGGGGCGGCGGCTACACCTTC,CASQWWGGGGYTF
TRBV11-1,once,TRBJ1-1,-,TGTGCCAGCAGCTTAGCGCGGGAGCGCGACACTGAAGCTTTCTTT,CASSLARERDTEAFF
TRBV6-1,once,TRBJ1-2,-,TGTGCCAGCACCGAGGATCTCTATGGCTACACCTTC,CASTEDLYGYTF
TRBV9,-,TRBJ2-1,TRBD2,TGTGCCAGCAGCGTAGGGGGAGGGAATCTGAATGAGCAGTTCTTC,CASSVGGGNLNEQFF
TRBV20-1,-,TRBJ2-3,-,TGCAGTGCTGGCGGAATTACGCAGTATTTT,CSAGGITQYF
TRBV9,-,TRBJ2-6,TRBD2,TGTGCCAGCAGCGTGGAGGCAGGGCGGGGGGGGGCCAACGTCCTGACTTTC,CASSVEAGRGGANVLTF
TRBV5-8,once,TRBJ2-4,TRBD2,TGTGCCAGCAGCCTGGGACTAGCGGGAAACATTCAGTACTTC,CASSLGLAGNIQYF
TRBV28,-,TRBJ1-1,TRBD1,TGTGCCAGCAGTTTGTTGCAGGGGGCTAAAGTGAACACTGAAGCTTTCTTT,CASSLLQGAKVNTEAFF